Below are 2 T cell receptor beta chains sequenced from a single sample in a study of cytomegalovirus exposure and HLA in healthy donors. 13 Jbeta primers and 60 Vbeta primers were used for the PCR. Assay used: immunoSEQ multiplex PCR; TCRdb lists only in-frame clones, some missing. Among about 170,000 clones, 60% to 80% were seen once, and the ten largest hold approximately 13%. The sequenced sample consisted of PBMCs. These receptors were collected from a woman aged 50 to 60 in good health and CMV-seropositive.

The rearrangement uses TRBV6-5 and TRBJ2-7; 9 bases fit TRBD1. This CDR3 comprises 14 residues. Germline V gene sequence: CDR1 MNHEY, CDR2 SVGAGI. Unmatched junction bases numbered 1, after V lost 4 bases and J lost 0 bases. The CDR3 reads CASSLQGASYEQYF. CDR3 sequence (DNA): TGTGCCAGCAGTTTACAGGGGGCCTCCTACGAGCAGTACTTC.

This clone was seen once. The chain is built from TRBV4-2 and TRBJ1-1; no definite D call. Germline lookup yields CDR1 LGHNA and CDR2 YNFKEQ. V was trimmed by 6 bases and J by 8 bases, leaving 13 bases between them. This CDR3 has 12 residues. The CDR3: CASSYRGDEAFF. The CDR3 DNA is TGTGCCAGCAGTTACCGGGGAGACGAAGCTTTCTTT.